This record covers a single T cell receptor (beta chain). V lost 1 base to trimming and J lost 7 bases; unmatched junction nucleotides: 8. This CDR3 region has 17 residues. Looked up from germline, CDR1 is SGHVS and CDR2 is FQNEAQ. The data were taken from a study of blood T cell repertoires in COVID-19. Background on the study: Material from acute and convalescent COVID-19 was sourced from the United States, Italy and Spain. Nucleic acid was either cDNA or gDNA, and it came from T cells, B-cell-depleted T cells, or PBMCs.

Per the study methods: Quantification of nucleated cells was approximated via reference gene primer amplification. Repertoires were generated with immunoSEQ multiplex PCR, while TCRdb's copy carries only in-frame clones and drops some. The V and J calls and clone size are taken from that table; D and trimming were inferred from the DNA. The sample carries tens of thousands of clones, 88% recorded once. The genes are TRBV7-8 and TRBJ2-1; 12 nucleotides agree with TRBD2. Sequencing input: peripheral blood. The TCR comes from an elderly woman with active COVID-19. CDR3 sequence: CASSLGGASGRGNEQFF. CDR3 nucleotide sequence: TGTGCCAGCAGCTTAGGGGGGGCTAGCGGGAGGGGTAATGAGCAGTTCTTC.